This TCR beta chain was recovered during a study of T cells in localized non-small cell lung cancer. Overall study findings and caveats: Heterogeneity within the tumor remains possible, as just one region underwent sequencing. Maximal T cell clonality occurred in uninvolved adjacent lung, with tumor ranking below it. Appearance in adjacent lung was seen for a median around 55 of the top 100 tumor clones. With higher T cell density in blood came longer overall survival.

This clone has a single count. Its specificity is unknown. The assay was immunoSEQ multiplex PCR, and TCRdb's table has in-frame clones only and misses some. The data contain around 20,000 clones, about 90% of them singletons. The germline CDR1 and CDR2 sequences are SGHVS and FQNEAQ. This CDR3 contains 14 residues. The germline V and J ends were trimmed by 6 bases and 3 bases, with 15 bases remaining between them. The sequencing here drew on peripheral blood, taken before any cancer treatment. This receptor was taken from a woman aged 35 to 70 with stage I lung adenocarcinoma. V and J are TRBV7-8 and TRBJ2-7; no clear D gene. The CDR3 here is CASRHNRRSYEQYF. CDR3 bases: TGTGCCAGCAGACACAATCGTCGCAGCTACGAGCAGTACTTC.